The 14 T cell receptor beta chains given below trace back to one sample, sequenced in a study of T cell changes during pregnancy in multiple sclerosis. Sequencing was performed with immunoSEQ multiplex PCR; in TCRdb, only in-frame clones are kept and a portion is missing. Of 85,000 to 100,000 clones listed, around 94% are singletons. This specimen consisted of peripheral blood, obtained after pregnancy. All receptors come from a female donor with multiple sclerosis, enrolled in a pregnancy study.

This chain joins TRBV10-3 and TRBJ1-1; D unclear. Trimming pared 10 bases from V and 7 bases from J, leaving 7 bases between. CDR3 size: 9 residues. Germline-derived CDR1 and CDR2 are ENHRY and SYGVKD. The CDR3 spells CATRNEAFF. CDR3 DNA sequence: TGTGCCACGCGGAATGAAGCTTTCTTT.

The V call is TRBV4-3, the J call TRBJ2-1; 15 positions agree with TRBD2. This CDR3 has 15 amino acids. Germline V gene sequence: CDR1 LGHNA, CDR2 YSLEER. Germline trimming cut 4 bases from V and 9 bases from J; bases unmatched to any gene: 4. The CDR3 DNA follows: TGCGCCAGCAGCCCCGGACTAGCGGGGGGGCGTGAGCAGTTCTTC. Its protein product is CASSPGLAGGREQFF.

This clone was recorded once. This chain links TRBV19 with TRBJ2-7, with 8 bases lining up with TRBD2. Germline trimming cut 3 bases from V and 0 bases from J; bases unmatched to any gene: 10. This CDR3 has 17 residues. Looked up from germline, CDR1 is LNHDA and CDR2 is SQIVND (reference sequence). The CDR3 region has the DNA TGTGCCAGTAGTATTGCGGGACTAGGACCGAGCTCCTACGAGCAGTACTTC. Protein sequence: CASSIAGLGPSSYEQYF.

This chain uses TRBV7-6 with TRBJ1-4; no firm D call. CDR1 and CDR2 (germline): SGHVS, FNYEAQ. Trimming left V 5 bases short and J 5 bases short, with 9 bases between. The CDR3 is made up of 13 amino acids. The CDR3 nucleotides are TGTGCCAGCAGCCGAGAGACAAATGAAAAACTGTTTTTT. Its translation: CASSRETNEKLFF.

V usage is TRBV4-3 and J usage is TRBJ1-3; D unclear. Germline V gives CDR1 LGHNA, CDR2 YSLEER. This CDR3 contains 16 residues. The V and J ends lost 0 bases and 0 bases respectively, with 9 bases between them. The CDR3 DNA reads TGCGCCAGCAGCCAAGATTACGGGATCTCTGGAAACACCATATATTTT. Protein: CASSQDYGISGNTIYF.

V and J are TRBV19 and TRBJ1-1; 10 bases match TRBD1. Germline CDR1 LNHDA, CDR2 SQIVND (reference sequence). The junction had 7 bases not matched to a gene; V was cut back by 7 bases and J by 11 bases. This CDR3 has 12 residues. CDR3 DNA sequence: TGTGCCAGTACGGGGACAGGGGAGAAGGCTTTCTTT. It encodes CASTGTGEKAFF.

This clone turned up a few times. CDR3 bases: TGTGCCAGCAGTGAAGGGGGAGTAGCAGCTTTCTTT. Translated: CASSEGGVAAFF. The V gene is TRBV2, the J gene TRBJ1-1; D not certain. Germline V CDR1 and CDR2: SNHLY, FYNNEI. V was pared by 1 base and J by 10 bases, with 10 bases between. The CDR3 covers 12 residues.

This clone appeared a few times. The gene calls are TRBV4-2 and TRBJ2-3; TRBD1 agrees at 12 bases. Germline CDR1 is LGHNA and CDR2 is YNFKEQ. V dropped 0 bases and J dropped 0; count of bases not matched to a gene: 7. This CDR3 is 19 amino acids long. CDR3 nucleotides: TGTGCCAGCAGCCAAGATAGGGGACAGGGGGCTGGGAGCACAGATACGCAGTATTTT. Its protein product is CASSQDRGQGAGSTDTQYF.

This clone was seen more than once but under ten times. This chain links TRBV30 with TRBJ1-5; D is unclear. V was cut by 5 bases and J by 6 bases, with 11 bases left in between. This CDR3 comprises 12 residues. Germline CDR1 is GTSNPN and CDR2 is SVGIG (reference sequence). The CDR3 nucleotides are TGTGCCTGGTCCGGGAGTGGTCAGCCCCAGCATTTT. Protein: CAWSGSGQPQHF.

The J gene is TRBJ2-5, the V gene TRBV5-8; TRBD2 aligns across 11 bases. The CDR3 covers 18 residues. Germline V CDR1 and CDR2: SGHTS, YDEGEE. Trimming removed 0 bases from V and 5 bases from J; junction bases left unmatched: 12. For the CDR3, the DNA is TGTGCCAGCAGCTTGGGCGGGACTAGCGGAGGAGGAGGGGAGACCCAGTACTTC. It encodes CASSLGGTSGGGGETQYF.

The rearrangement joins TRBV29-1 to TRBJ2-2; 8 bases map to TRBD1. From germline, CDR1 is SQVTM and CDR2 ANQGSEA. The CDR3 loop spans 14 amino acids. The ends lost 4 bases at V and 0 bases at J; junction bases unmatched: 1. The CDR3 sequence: CSVGTGPNTGELFF. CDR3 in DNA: TGCAGCGTTGGGACAGGGCCGAACACCGGGGAGCTGTTTTTT.

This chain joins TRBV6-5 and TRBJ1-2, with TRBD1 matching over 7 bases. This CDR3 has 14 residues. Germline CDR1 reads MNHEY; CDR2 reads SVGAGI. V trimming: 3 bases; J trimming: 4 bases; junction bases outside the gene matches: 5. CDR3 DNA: TGTGCCAGCAGTTATACAGGGGAGAGCTATGGCTACACCTTC. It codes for CASSYTGESYGYTF.

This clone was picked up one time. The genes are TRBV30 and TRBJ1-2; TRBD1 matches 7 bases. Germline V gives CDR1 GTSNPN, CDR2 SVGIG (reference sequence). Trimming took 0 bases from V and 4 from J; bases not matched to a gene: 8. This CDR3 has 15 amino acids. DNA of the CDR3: TGTGCCTGGAGTGTAAAGACAGGGACGCTCTATGGCTACACCTTC. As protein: CAWSVKTGTLYGYTF.

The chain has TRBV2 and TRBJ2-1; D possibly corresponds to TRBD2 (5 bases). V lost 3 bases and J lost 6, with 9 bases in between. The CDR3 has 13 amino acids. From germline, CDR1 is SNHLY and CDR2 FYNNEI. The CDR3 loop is CASSDSLANEQFF. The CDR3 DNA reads TGTGCCAGCAGTGATTCCCTAGCCAATGAGCAGTTCTTC.